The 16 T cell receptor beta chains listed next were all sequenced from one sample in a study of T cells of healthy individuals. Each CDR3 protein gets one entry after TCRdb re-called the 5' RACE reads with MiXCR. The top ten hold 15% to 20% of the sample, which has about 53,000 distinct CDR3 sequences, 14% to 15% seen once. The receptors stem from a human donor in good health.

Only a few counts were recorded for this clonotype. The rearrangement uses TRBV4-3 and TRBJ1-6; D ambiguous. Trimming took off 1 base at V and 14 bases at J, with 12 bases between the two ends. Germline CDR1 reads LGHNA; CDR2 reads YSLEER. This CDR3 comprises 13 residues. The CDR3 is CASSQVHNGALHF. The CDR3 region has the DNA TGCGCCAGCAGCCAAGTCCATAATGGGGCCCTCCACTTT.

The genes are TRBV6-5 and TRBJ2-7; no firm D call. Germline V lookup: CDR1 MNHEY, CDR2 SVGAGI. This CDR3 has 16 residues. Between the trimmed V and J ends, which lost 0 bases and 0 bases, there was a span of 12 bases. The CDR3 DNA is TGTGCCAGCAGTTACTCGTGGTCGCTCAGCTCCTACGAGCAGTACTTC. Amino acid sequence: CASSYSWSLSSYEQYF.

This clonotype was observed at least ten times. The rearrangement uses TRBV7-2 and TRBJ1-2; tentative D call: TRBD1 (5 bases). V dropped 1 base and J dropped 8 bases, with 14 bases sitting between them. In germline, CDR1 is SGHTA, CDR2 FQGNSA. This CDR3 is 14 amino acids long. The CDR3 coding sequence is TGTGCCAGCAGCTTAGGTGGGGCCAACCAAGGCTACACCTTC. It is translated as CASSLGGANQGYTF. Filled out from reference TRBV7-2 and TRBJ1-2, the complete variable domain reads GAGVSQSPSNKVTEKGKDVELRCDPISGHTALYWYRQSLGQGLEFLIYFQGNSAPDKSGLPSDRFSAERTGGSVSTLTIQRTQQEDSAVYLCASSLGGANQGYTFGSGTRLTVV.

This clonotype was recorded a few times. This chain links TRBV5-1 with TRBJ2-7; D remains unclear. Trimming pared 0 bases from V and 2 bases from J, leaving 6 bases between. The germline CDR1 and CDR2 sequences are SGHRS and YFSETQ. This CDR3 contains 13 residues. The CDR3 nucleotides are TGCGCCAGCAGCTTGGAACAGACCTACGAGCAGTACTTC. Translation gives CASSLEQTYEQYF.

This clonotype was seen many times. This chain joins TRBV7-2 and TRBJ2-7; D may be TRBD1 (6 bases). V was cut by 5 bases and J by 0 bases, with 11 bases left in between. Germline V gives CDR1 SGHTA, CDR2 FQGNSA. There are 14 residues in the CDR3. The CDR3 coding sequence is TGTGCCAGCAGCCCTGACAGGTACTCCTACGAGCAGTACTTC. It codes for CASSPDRYSYEQYF. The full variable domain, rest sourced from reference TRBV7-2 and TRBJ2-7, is GAGVSQSPSNKVTEKGKDVELRCDPISGHTALYWYRQSLGQGLEFLIYFQGNSAPDKSGLPSDRFSAERTGGSVSTLTIQRTQQEDSAVYLCASSPDRYSYEQYFGPGTRLTVT.

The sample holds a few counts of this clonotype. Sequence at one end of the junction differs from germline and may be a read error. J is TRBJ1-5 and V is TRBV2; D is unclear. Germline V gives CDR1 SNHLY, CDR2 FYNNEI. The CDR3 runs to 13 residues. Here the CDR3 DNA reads TGTGCCAGCAATGAATTTAGCAATCAGCCCCAGCATTTT. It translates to CASNEFSNQPQHF. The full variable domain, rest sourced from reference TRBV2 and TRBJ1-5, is EPEVTQTPSHQVTQMGQEVILRCVPISNHLYFYWYRQILGQKVEFLVSFYNNEISEKSEIFDDQFSVERPDGSNFTLKIRSTKLEDSAMYFCASNEFSNQPQHFGDGTRLSIL.

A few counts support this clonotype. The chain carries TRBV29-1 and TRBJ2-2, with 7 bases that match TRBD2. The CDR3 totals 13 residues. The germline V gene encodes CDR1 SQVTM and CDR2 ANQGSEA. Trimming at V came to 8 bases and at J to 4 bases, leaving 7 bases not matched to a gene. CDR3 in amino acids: CSTREGTTGELFF. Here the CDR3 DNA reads TGCAGCACCAGGGAGGGAACCACCGGGGAGCTGTTTTTT.

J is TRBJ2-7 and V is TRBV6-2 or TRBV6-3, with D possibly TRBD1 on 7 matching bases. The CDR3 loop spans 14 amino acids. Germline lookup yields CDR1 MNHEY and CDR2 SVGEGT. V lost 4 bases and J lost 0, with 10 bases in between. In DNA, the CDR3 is TGTGCCAGCAGTTTCCAGGGGGGCTCCTACGAGCAGTACTTC. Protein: CASSFQGGSYEQYF.

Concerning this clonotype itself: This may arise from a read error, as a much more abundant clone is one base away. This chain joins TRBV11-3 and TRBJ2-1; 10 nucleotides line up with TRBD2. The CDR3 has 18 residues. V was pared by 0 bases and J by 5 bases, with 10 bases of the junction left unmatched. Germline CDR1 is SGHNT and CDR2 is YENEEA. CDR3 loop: CASSLDRYSGGSHNEQFF. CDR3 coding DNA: TGTGCCAGCAGCTTAGATCGCTATAGCGGGGGGAGTCACAATGAGCAGTTCTTC.

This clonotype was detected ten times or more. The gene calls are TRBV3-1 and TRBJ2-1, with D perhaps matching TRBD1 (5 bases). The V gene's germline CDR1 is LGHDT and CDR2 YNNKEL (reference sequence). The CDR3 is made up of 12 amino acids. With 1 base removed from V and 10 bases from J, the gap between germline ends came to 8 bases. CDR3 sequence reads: CASSQVAGEQFF. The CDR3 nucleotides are TGTGCCAGCAGCCAAGTGGCAGGGGAGCAGTTCTTC.

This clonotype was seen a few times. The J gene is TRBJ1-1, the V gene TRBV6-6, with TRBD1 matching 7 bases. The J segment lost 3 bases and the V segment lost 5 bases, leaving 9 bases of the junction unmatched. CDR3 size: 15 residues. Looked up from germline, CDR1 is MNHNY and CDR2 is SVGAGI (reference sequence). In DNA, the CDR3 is TGTGCCAGCAGTATCCGCCAGGGGGGGTACACTGAAGCTTTCTTT. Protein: CASSIRQGGYTEAFF.

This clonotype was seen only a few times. Written as DNA, the CDR3 is TGTGCCAGCAGCCAAAGAACTTCACCCCTCCACTTT. Its translation is CASSQRTSPLHF. The chain recombines TRBV14 with TRBJ1-6; D remains ambiguous. CDR1 and CDR2 (germline): SGHDN, FVKESK. The CDR3 length is 12 residues. V shed 2 bases and J shed 9 bases, with 5 bases lying between them.

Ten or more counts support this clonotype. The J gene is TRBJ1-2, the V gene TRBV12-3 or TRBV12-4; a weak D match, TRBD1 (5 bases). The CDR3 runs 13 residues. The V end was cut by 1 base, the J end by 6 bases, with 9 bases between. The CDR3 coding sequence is TGTGCCAGCAGTTTAGAGCAGGGCCATGGCTACACCTTC. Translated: CASSLEQGHGYTF.

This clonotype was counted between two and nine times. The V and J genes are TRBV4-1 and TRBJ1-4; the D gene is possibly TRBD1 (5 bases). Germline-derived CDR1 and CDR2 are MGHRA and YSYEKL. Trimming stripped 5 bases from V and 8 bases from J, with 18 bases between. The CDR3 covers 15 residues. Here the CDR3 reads CASSSRRELGEKLFF. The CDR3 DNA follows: TGCGCCAGCAGCAGCCGCAGGGAATTGGGGGAAAAACTGTTTTTT.

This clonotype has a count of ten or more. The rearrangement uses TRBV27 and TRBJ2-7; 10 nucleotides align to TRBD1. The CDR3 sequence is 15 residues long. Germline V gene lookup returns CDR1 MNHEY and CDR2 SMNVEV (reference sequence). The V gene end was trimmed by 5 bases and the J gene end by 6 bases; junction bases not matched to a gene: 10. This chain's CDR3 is CASSPRGTGDSEQYF. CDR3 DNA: TGTGCCAGCAGTCCCCGGGGGACAGGGGACAGCGAGCAGTACTTC.

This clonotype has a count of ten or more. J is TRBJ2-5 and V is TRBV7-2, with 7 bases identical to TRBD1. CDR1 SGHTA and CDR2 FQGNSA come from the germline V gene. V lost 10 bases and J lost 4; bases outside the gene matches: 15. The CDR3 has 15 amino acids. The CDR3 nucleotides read TGTGCCACCCGACCGGGACAGAAGACCCGAGAGACCCAGTACTTC. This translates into CATRPGQKTRETQYF.